The present entry profiles one T cell receptor (beta chain) with its context. The antigen is undetermined. Using a J-beta primer mix together with a sample-barcoded 5' primer, a second PCR was run for roughly 6 to 11 cycles. TCRdb reprocessed the 5' RACE reads via MiXCR and lists one record per CDR3 protein. Of some 760,000 distinct CDR3 sequences in the sample, roughly 25% were seen once. This entry comes from a study of blood T cells in healthy people across ages. Overall study results and limits: Those diversity estimates obtained from one million T cells were thought to be underestimates.

Per the germline V gene, CDR1 is SGHAT and CDR2 is FQNNGV. Trimming shortened V by 5 bases and J by 2 bases, and 18 bases separated the two germline ends. This CDR3 contains 16 residues. The sample also formed part of further work on T cells of mothers and their children.

V is TRBV11-2 and J is TRBJ2-5; D is perhaps TRBD2 (7 bases). The sequenced sample consisted of blood. The sequence was collected from a boy aged 10-17 years in good health. This chain's CDR3 is CASSAGGGGRQETQYF. CDR3 nucleotide sequence: TGTGCCAGCAGCGCCGGTGGGGGGGGGCGACAAGAGACCCAGTACTTC. The full variable domain, in which reference TRBV11-2 and TRBJ2-5 provide the parts outside the CDR3, is EAGVAQSPRYKIIEKRQSVAFWCNPISGHATLYWYQQILGQGPKLLIQFQNNGVVDDSQLPKDRFSAERLKGVDSTLKIQPAKLEDSAVYLCASSAGGGGRQETQYFGPGTRLLVL.